This entry lists 23 T cell receptor beta chains sequenced from one sample in a study of somatic mutations in cytotoxic T cells in rheumatoid arthritis listed by TCRdb under 2017. The library was made by the immunoSEQ multiplex PCR assay. This is the immuneACCESS table as TCRdb keeps it, with only in-frame sequences that have V and J called. A part of the clones is gone; compared with another copy, unresolved V genes explain less than half, and the rest is unexplained. Here the sample has around 15,000 clones; more than 70% occur a single time. Together, the top ten hold roughly 22% of the sample. Sequences were obtained from CD8+ T cells sorted from blood. These receptors all stem from an adult with rheumatoid arthritis.

This chain links TRBV5-6 with TRBJ2-5, with D possibly being TRBD1 (6 bases). The J call may be wrong; the DNA end is better matched by TRBJ2-7. CDR3 length equals 13 residues. The V gene's germline CDR1 is SGHDT and CDR2 YYEEEE. DNA of the CDR3: TGTGCCAGCAGCTTGGGCAGGGGCCACGAGCAGTACTTC. It translates to CASSLGRGHEQYF.

This chain connects TRBV29-1 to TRBJ1-2, with D unclear. V was clipped by 3 bases and J by 3 bases, with 8 bases between them. Germline CDR1 and CDR2: SQVTM and ANQGSEA. This CDR3 region has 12 residues. CDR3 bases: TGCAGCGTTGATCGGGGTTACTATGGCTACACCTTC. It yields the protein CSVDRGYYGYTF. The whole variable domain, filled in from reference TRBV29-1 and TRBJ1-2, reads SAVISQKPSRDICQRGTSLTIQCQVDSQVTMMFWYRQQPGQSLTLIATANQGSEATYESGFVIDKFPISRPNLTFSTLTVSNMSPEDSSIYLCSVDRGYYGYTFGSGTRLTVV.

The chain has TRBV7-2 and TRBJ2-7; TRBD2 matches 10 bases. J gave up 7 bases and V 6 bases, and 9 bases lay outside the gene matches. Germline CDR1 SGHTA, CDR2 FQGNSA. There are 14 residues in the CDR3. The CDR3 nucleotides read TGTGCCAGCAGTCAAGCGGGAGGGCCGAGGGAGCAGTACTTC. This sequence encodes CASSQAGGPREQYF. Drawing the rest from reference TRBV7-2 and TRBJ2-7, the complete variable domain is GAGVSQSPSNKVTEKGKDVELRCDPISGHTALYWYRQSLGQGLEFLIYFQGNSAPDKSGLPSDRFSAERTGGSVSTLTIQRTQQEDSAVYLCASSQAGGPREQYFGPGTRLTVT.

This clone was counted once. The V gene is TRBV7-9, the J gene TRBJ2-1, with D possibly TRBD2 on 6 matching bases. Trimming pared 8 bases from V and 0 bases from J, leaving 8 bases between. CDR1 and CDR2 (germline): SEHNR, FQNEAQ (reference sequence). The CDR3 runs to 13 residues. The CDR3 nucleotides are TGTGCCAGCGGGGGGTCCTCCTACAATGAGCAGTTCTTC. It specifies CASGGSSYNEQFF.

This chain uses TRBV10-3 with TRBJ1-2; possible D gene TRBD1, 6 bases. V was cut by 3 bases and J by 2 bases, with 10 bases left in between. Germline CDR1 and CDR2: ENHRY and SYGVKD. This CDR3 region has 14 residues. The CDR3 loop is CAISDSGANYGYTF. The CDR3 nucleotides read TGTGCCATCAGTGATTCGGGGGCGAACTATGGCTACACCTTC.

The chain employs TRBV27 and TRBJ1-3, with D uncertain. The germline V and J ends were trimmed by 3 bases and 4 bases, with 22 bases remaining between them. This CDR3 spans 18 amino acids. CDR1 is MNHEY, CDR2 SMNVEV, per germline (reference sequence). Here the CDR3 DNA reads TGTGCCAGCAGTTTCTTACCACTCCGTTCGGGGTTCGGAAACACCATATATTTT. This gives the protein CASSFLPLRSGFGNTIYF.

The chain uses TRBV2 and TRBJ2-2; no firm D call. This CDR3 contains 13 residues. The V gene lost 7 bases and the J gene lost 5 bases, with 11 bases spanning the gap. Germline CDR1 SNHLY, CDR2 FYNNEI. CDR3 region: CASTDPPTGELFF. In nucleotides, the CDR3 is TGTGCCAGCACCGATCCTCCAACCGGGGAGCTGTTTTTT.

The chain has TRBV6-5 and TRBJ2-7; no clear D gene. With 6 bases removed from V and 1 base from J, the gap between germline ends came to 10 bases. CDR1 is MNHEY, CDR2 SVGAGI, per germline. The CDR3 has 13 amino acids. The CDR3 reads CASSPSQSYEQYF. CDR3 in DNA: TGTGCCAGCAGCCCTTCTCAGTCCTACGAGCAGTACTTC.

The V and J genes are TRBV4-3 and TRBJ1-6; no clear D. V was clipped by 0 bases and J by 7 bases, with 13 bases between them. Germline loops: CDR1 LGHNA, CDR2 YSLEER. This CDR3 contains 16 residues. CDR3 bases: TGCGCCAGCAGCCAAGAGGGAGGGATTGGGAATTCACCCCTCCACTTT. As protein: CASSQEGGIGNSPLHF.

This rearrangement joins TRBV5-8 to TRBJ2-2; 8 nucleotides align to TRBD2. This CDR3 is built from 17 residues. V shed 3 bases, J shed 6 bases, and the junction held 13 bases outside the gene matches. CDR1 is SGHTS and CDR2 is YDEGEE in the germline V gene. Written as DNA, the CDR3 is TGTGCCAGCAGCTGGGACGCGGGCGGGACTAGTGCCGGGGAGCTGTTTTTT. Protein product: CASSWDAGGTSAGELFF.

The chain recombines TRBV11-2 with TRBJ1-1, with 9 bases identical to TRBD1. Germline CDR1 reads SGHAT; CDR2 reads FQNNGV. This CDR3 region has 16 residues. V shed 6 bases, J shed 1 base, and the junction held 9 bases outside the gene matches. The CDR3 loop reads CASSDRGGTWNTEAFF. In DNA, the CDR3 is TGTGCCAGCAGTGACAGGGGGGGTACCTGGAACACTGAAGCTTTCTTT.

CDR3 sequence reads: CASSQGAQGYTF. As DNA, the CDR3 is TGTGCCAGCAGTCAGGGGGCTCAGGGCTACACCTTC. The chain employs TRBV27 and TRBJ1-2; TRBD1 matches at 8 bases. V shed 5 bases and J 8 bases; nucleotides not matched to a gene: 4. Per the germline V gene, CDR1 is MNHEY and CDR2 is SMNVEV (reference sequence). This CDR3 is 12 amino acids long.

This chain connects TRBV2 to TRBJ1-1; D is perhaps TRBD1 (5 bases). The CDR3 covers 12 residues. V lost 4 bases and J lost 6, with 9 bases in between. The V gene's germline CDR1 is SNHLY and CDR2 FYNNEI. In DNA form, the CDR3 reads TGTGCCAGCAGTGCCTCGACAGCTGAAGCTTTCTTT. The encoded protein is CASSASTAEAFF.

The chain's CDR3 is CASSPRDLQETQYF. The CDR3 nucleotides read TGTGCCAGCAGTCCCCGGGATCTACAAGAGACCCAGTACTTC. The genes are TRBV2 and TRBJ2-5; D possibly corresponds to TRBD2 (5 bases). The V end lost 5 bases, the J end lost 2 bases, and 12 bases lay between the germline ends. The length of the CDR3 is 14 residues. Germline CDR1 and CDR2: SNHLY and FYNNEI.

This sequence joins TRBV18 and TRBJ2-1; the D gene could be TRBD1 or TRBD2 (5 bases each). Trimming took 3 bases from V and 5 from J, leaving 14 bases between them. The CDR3 totals 15 residues. Germline CDR1 reads KGHSH; CDR2 reads LQKENI. In DNA form, the CDR3 reads TGTGCCAGCTCACCCCGGGACCCTAGGGACAATGAGCAGTTCTTC. Amino acid sequence: CASSPRDPRDNEQFF. The full variable domain, its missing parts supplied by reference TRBV18 and TRBJ2-1, is NAGVMQNPRHLVRRRGQEARLRCSPMKGHSHVYWYRQLPEEGLKFMVYLQKENIIDESGMPKERFSAEFPKEGPSILRIQQVVRGDSAAYFCASSPRDPRDNEQFFGPGTRLTVL.

This clone has just a few counts. The genes are TRBV19 and TRBJ1-1; TRBD1 aligns across 7 bases. V was pared by 3 bases and J by 4 bases, with 2 bases of the junction left unmatched. The CDR3 has 13 residues. Germline V gene sequence: CDR1 LNHDA, CDR2 SQIVND (reference sequence). The CDR3 is CASSMQGVTEAFF. The CDR3, as DNA: TGTGCCAGTAGTATGCAGGGGGTCACTGAAGCTTTCTTT.

The V gene is TRBV2, the J gene TRBJ1-2; TRBD1 agrees at 7 bases. Unmatched junction bases numbered 6, after V lost 8 bases and J lost 0 bases. The CDR3 has 14 residues. In germline, CDR1 is SNHLY, CDR2 FYNNEI. The CDR3 is CASLVTGSNYGYTF. CDR3 in DNA: TGTGCCAGCCTCGTGACAGGGTCTAACTATGGCTACACCTTC.

V and J are TRBV19 and TRBJ1-1; TRBD1 might be the D (6 bases). The CDR3 sequence is 15 residues long. Trimming took 5 bases from V and 4 from J, leaving 17 bases between them. Germline lookup yields CDR1 LNHDA and CDR2 SQIVND (reference sequence). CDR3 DNA: TGTGCCAGTAGTCGCTCCAGGGGCGGACTCACTGAAGCTTTCTTT. Translating gives CASSRSRGGLTEAFF.

This clone was recorded a few times. V gene TRBV11-2 combines with J gene TRBJ2-7, with 11 positions matching TRBD2. The junction had 4 bases not matched to a gene; V was cut back by 5 bases and J by 4 bases. The V gene's germline CDR1 is SGHAT and CDR2 FQNNGV. This CDR3 comprises 14 residues. Here the CDR3 reads CASSLGLAVYEQYF. The CDR3 DNA reads as TGTGCCAGCAGCCTGGGACTAGCGGTATACGAGCAGTACTTC. Variable domain in full (rest from reference TRBV11-2 and TRBJ2-7): EAGVAQSPRYKIIEKRQSVAFWCNPISGHATLYWYQQILGQGPKLLIQFQNNGVVDDSQLPKDRFSAERLKGVDSTLKIQPAKLEDSAVYLCASSLGLAVYEQYFGPGTRLTVT.

The CDR3 DNA follows: TGTGCCAGCAGCCCTCTCTGTGAAAAACTGTTTTTT. Amino acids: CASSPLCEKLFF. The chain has TRBV11-3 and TRBJ1-4; D is undetermined. V gave up 5 bases and J gave up 7 bases, with 8 bases separating them. The CDR3 length is 12 residues. From germline, CDR1 is SGHNT and CDR2 YENEEA.

This clone has just a few counts. The chain couples TRBV19 to TRBJ2-1; weak D call: TRBD2 (6 bases). This CDR3 has 11 amino acids. Trimming cost V 10 bases and J 5 bases, with 9 bases left between them. Germline CDR1 reads LNHDA; CDR2 reads SQIVND (reference sequence). The CDR3 DNA reads TGTGCCACGGGACTTCACAATGAGCAGTTCTTC. This translates into CATGLHNEQFF.

The chain links TRBV29-1 to TRBJ2-7; 10 positions agree with TRBD1. Per germline, CDR1 SQVTM and CDR2 ANQGSEA. V was pared by 4 bases and J by 1 base, with 1 base of the junction left unmatched. This CDR3 is 13 amino acids long. CDR3 amino acids: CSVGTGGSYEQYF. CDR3 DNA: TGCAGCGTTGGGACAGGGGGATCCTACGAGCAGTACTTC.

V is TRBV29-1 and J is TRBJ2-7; unclear D gene. The germline V and J ends were trimmed by 8 bases and 4 bases, with 12 bases remaining between them. The length of the CDR3 is 11 residues. Germline V gene data show CDR1 as SQVTM and CDR2 as ANQGSEA. CDR3 in DNA: TGCAGCTCCTTGTGGGGATACGAGCAGTACTTC. Translation gives CSSLWGYEQYF.